Listed below are T cell receptor beta chains from one sample, sequenced in a study of CD8+CD57+ T cells in acquired aplastic anemia. One entry per CDR3 protein, called by TCRdb with MiXCR from the reads. This sample has fewer than 250,000 distinct CDR3 sequences; 50% to 55% occur once, and the top ten carry 16%. Material: sorted CD4+, CD8+, or CD8+CD57+ T cells (not recorded which) from PBMCs. The origin of the receptors is a human donor in good health, serving as a control. Both conserved end residues are part of each CDR3. A D gene is named only where the DNA matches it firmly. Only some rows state a clone size, as once, few, many or a class for expanded clones.

NA	TRBV20-1	NA	TRBJ2-1	TGCAGTGCTAGATCCCGGGACAATGAGCAGTTCTTC	CSARSRDNEQFF
NA	TRBV12-3/TRBV12-4	many	TRBJ1-3	TGTGCCAGCAGAATACAGGTTTCCTCTGGAAACACCATATATTTT	CASRIQVSSGNTIYF
NA	TRBV7-8	NA	TRBJ1-1	TGTGCCAGCAGCTTAGCTGGTGGCAGGACTGAAGCTTTCTTT	CASSLAGGRTEAFF
NA	TRBV19	many	TRBJ2-4	TGTGCCAGTAGTACCTCGAGACAAAACATTCAGTACTTC	CASSTSRQNIQYF
TRBD1	TRBV6-5	many	TRBJ1-2	TGTGCCAGCAGTTCCCGGACAGGGACCAGTAACTATGGCTACACCTTC	CASSSRTGTSNYGYTF
NA	TRBV7-2	NA	TRBJ1-6	TGTGCCAGCTCGCCCCGCCACTTT	CASSPRHF
NA	TRBV9	many	TRBJ1-1	TGTGCCAGCAGCGTAGACAGCTACACTGAAGCTTTCTTT	CASSVDSYTEAFF
NA	TRBV6-2/TRBV6-3	NA	TRBJ2-7	TGTGCCAGCAGTTACGGAACCCGCTCCTACGAGCAGTACTTC	CASSYGTRSYEQYF
NA	TRBV4-1	NA	TRBJ1-2	TGCGCCAGCAGCCCTACGACAGGAGAAACCTTAAACTATGGCTACACCTTC	CASSPTTGETLNYGYTF
NA	TRBV20-1	once	TRBJ2-1	TGCAGTGCCGGCGGCGGGACAGACAATGAGCAGTTCTTC	CSAGGGTDNEQFF
NA	TRBV27	NA	TRBJ1-1	TGTGCCAGCAGTTTACGGGGTCGGACGGCTGAAGCTTTCTTT	CASSLRGRTAEAFF
TRBD1	TRBV2	many	TRBJ1-5	TGTGCCAGCAACCCACAGGGGAATCAGCCCCAGCATTTT	CASNPQGNQPQHF
NA	TRBV20-1	NA	TRBJ2-5	TGCAGTGCTCCCGCGGGTATTCGGGAGACCCAGTACTTC	CSAPAGIRETQYF
NA	TRBV5-1	NA	TRBJ2-1	TGCGCCAGCAGCTTGGGACAGGAGTCCTACAGTGAGCAGCTCTTC	CASSLGQESYSEQLF
NA	TRBV12-3/TRBV12-4	NA	TRBJ2-7	TGTGCCAGCAGTCATCCGGGATACCTCTACGAGCAGTACTTC	CASSHPGYLYEQYF
NA	TRBV7-9	NA	TRBJ1-5	TGTGCCATACGTGGTCAGGGAGGGGATGATCAGCCCCAGCATTTT	CAIRGQGGDDQPQHF
TRBD1	TRBV29-1	NA	TRBJ1-1	TGCAGCGTTCGGGAGGGACAGGGGGACACTGAAGCTTTCTTT	CSVREGQGDTEAFF
TRBD1	TRBV10-3	NA	TRBJ2-3	TGTGCCATCAGCCCCCGGGACAGGGTCACAGATACGCAGTATTTT	CAISPRDRVTDTQYF
NA	TRBV7-9	NA	TRBJ2-5	TGTGCCAGCAGCCCTTCTGCTGGGACATCCCAAGAGACCCAGTACTTC	CASSPSAGTSQETQYF
NA	TRBV20-1	NA	TRBJ2-7	TGCAGTGCTCCGGGACGAGTCGGTGTCCCGGGTGGCCCTTACGAGCAGTACTTC	CSAPGRVGVPGGPYEQYF
NA	TRBV4-2	many	TRBJ2-5	TGTGCCAGCAGCCAAGATTTGTCTGGGGGGGAGACCCAGTACTTC	CASSQDLSGGETQYF